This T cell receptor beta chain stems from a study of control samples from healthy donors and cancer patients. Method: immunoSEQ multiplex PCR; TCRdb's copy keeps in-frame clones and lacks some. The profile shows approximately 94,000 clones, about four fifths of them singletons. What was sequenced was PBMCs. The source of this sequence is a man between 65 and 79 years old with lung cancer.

The CDR3, as DNA: TGTGCCAGCAGCTTACGCGGGGCAATGAACACTGAAGCTTTCTTT. This encodes CASSLRGAMNTEAFF. This chain links TRBV7-9 with TRBJ1-1, with D possibly being TRBD1 (5 bases). The CDR3 spans 15 residues. V lost 2 bases and J lost 0, with 10 bases in between. Germline V gives CDR1 SEHNR, CDR2 FQNEAQ (reference sequence).